The present TCR beta chain was sequenced within a study of blood T cell repertoires in COVID-19. Study-level information: Some COVID-19 samples were acute and others convalescent; all came from the United States, Italy and Spain.

Measured with immunoSEQ multiplex PCR; TCRdb has only the in-frame clones, and not every one. Of under 200,000 clones in the sample, about 85% were seen once. This CDR3 contains 15 residues. Trimming at V came to 7 bases and at J to 10 bases, leaving 13 bases not matched to a gene. Germline V gene lookup returns CDR1 MNHEY and CDR2 SVGAGI. The sequence was collected from a man aged 60 to 75 with active or convalescent COVID-19. The V gene is TRBV6-5, the J gene TRBJ2-1; the match to TRBD1 covers 10 bases. Sequencing input: peripheral blood. This CDR3 reads CASIQPGTGVNEQFF. CDR3 in DNA: TGTGCCAGCATCCAACCCGGGACAGGGGTTAACGAGCAGTTCTTC.